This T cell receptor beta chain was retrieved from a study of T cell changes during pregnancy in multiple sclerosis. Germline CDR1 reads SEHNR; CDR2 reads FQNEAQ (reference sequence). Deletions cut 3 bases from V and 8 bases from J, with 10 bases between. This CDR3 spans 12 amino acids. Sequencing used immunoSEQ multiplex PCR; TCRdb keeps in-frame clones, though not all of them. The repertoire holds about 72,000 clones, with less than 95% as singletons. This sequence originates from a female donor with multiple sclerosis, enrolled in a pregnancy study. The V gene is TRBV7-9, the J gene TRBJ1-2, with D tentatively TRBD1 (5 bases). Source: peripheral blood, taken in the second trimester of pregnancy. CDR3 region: CASSLGGRGYTF. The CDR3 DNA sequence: TGTGCCAGCAGCTTGGGGGGGAGAGGCTACACCTTC.